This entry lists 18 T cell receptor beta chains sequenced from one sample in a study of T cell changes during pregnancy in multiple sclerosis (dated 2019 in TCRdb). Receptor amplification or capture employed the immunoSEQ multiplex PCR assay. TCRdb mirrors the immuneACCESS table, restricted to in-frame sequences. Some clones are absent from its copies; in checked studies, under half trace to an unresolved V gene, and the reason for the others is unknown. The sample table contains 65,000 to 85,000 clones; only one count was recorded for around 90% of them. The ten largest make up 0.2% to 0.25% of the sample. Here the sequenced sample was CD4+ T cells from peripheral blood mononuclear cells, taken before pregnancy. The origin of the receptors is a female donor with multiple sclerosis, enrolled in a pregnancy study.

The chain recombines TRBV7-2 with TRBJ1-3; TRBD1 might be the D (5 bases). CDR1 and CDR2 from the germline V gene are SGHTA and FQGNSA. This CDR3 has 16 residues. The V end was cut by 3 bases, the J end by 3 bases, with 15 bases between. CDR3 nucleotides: TGTGCCAGCAGCTTGTATGCAGGGTCGAGTGGAAACACCATATATTTT. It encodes CASSLYAGSSGNTIYF.

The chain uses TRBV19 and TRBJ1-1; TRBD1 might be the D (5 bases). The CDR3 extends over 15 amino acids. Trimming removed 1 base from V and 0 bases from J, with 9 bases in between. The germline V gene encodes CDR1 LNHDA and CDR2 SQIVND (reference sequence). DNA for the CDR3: TGTGCCAGTAGTATAGGAAGGGGAATGAACACTGAAGCTTTCTTT. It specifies CASSIGRGMNTEAFF.

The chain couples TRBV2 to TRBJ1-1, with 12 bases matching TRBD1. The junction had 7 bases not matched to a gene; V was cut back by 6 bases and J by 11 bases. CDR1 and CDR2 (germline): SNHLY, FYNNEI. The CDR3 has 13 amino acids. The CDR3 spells CASSDGTGGQAFF. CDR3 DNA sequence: TGTGCCAGCAGCGACGGGACAGGGGGCCAGGCTTTCTTT. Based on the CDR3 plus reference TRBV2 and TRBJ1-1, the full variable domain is EPEVTQTPSHQVTQMGQEVILRCVPISNHLYFYWYRQILGQKVEFLVSFYNNEISEKSEIFDDQFSVERPDGSNFTLKIRSTKLEDSAMYFCASSDGTGGQAFFGQGTRLTVV.

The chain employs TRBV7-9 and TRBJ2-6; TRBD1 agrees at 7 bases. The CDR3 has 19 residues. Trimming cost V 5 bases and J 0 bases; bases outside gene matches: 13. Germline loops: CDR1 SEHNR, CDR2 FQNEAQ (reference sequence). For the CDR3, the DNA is TGTGCCAGCAGCCAAATCACCGGGACAGTCCTCTCTGGGGCCAACGTCCTGACTTTC. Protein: CASSQITGTVLSGANVLTF. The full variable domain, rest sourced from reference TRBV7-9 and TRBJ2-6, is DTGVSQNPRHKITKRGQNVTFRCDPISEHNRLYWYRQTLGQGPEFLTYFQNEAQLEKSRLLSDRFSAERPKGSFSTLEIQRTEQGDSAMYLCASSQITGTVLSGANVLTFGAGSRLTVL.

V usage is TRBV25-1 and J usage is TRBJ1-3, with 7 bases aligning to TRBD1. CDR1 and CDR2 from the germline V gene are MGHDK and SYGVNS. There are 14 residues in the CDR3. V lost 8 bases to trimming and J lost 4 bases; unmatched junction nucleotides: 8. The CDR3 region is CASARTGAGNTIYF. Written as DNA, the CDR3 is TGTGCCAGCGCCCGTACAGGGGCGGGAAACACCATATATTTT.

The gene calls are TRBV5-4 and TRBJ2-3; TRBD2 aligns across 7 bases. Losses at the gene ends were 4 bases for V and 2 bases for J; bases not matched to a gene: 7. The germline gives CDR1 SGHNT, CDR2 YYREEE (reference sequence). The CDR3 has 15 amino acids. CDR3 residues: CASSVRDYYTDTQYF. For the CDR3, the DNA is TGTGCCAGCAGCGTAAGGGACTATTACACAGATACGCAGTATTTT.

CDR3 sequence: CASRQGRGNTIYF. The DNA of the CDR3 is TGTGCCAGTCGACAGGGAAGGGGAAACACCATATATTTT. The rearrangement uses TRBV28 and TRBJ1-3, with 7 bases lining up with TRBD1. In germline, CDR1 is MDHEN, CDR2 SYDVKM. With V trimmed by 9 bases and J by 4 bases, 6 bases remained unmatched. The CDR3 runs 13 residues.

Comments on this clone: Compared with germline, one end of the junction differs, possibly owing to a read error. Here the CDR3 reads CASSTRPGEEVF. The CDR3 DNA reads TGTGCCAGCAGTACCCGCCCGGGGGAGGAGGTTTTT. This rearrangement joins TRBV6-5 to TRBJ1-4; possibly TRBD1 for D (5 bases). The CDR3 is made up of 12 amino acids. In germline, CDR1 is MNHEY, CDR2 SVGAGI.

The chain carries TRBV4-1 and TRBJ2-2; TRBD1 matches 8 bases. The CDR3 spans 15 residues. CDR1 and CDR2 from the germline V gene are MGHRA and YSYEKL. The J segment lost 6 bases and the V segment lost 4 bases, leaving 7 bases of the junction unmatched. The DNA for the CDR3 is TGCGCCAGCAGCCGACCCCAGGGGGCTGCCGGGGAGCTGTTTTTT. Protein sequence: CASSRPQGAAGELFF.

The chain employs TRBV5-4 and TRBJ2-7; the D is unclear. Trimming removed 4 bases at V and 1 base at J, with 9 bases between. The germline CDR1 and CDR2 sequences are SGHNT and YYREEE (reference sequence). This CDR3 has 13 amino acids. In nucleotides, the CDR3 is TGTGCCAGCAGCCCCCCCGGTTCCTACGAGCAGTACTTC. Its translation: CASSPPGSYEQYF.

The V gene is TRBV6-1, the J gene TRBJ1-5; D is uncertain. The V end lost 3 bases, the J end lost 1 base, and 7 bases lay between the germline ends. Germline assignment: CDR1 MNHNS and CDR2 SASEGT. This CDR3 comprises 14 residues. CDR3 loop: CASSEAFSNQPQHF. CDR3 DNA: TGTGCCAGCAGTGAGGCATTCAGCAATCAGCCCCAGCATTTT.

Here the CDR3 reads CASSPRLAGSPREQYF. In DNA, the CDR3 is TGCGCCAGCAGCCCAAGACTAGCGGGGTCCCCTCGGGAGCAGTACTTC. The J gene is TRBJ2-7, the V gene TRBV5-1, with 11 nucleotides matching TRBD2. The V gene's germline CDR1 is SGHRS and CDR2 YFSETQ. Unmatched junction bases numbered 13, after V lost 4 bases and J lost 7 bases. The CDR3 contains 16 residues.

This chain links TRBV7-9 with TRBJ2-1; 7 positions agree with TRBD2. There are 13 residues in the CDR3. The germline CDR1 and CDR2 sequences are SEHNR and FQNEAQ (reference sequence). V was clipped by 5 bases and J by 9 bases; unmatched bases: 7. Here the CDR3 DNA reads TGTGCCAGCAGCCCCGGACTAGTTGGTGAGCAGTTCTTC. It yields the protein CASSPGLVGEQFF.

CDR3 sequence (DNA): TGTGCCAGCAGCTTAGGACAGGTCAATCAGCCCCAGCATTTT. Translation: CASSLGQVNQPQHF. This chain connects TRBV7-2 to TRBJ1-5; perhaps TRBD1 as D (6 bases). The CDR3 spans 14 residues. Deletions cut 1 base from V and 3 bases from J, with 7 bases between. The germline gives CDR1 SGHTA, CDR2 FQGNSA. The variable domain in full, with the rest retrieved from reference TRBV7-2 and TRBJ1-5, is GAGVSQSPSNKVTEKGKDVELRCDPISGHTALYWYRQSLGQGLEFLIYFQGNSAPDKSGLPSDRFSAERTGGSVSTLTIQRTQQEDSAVYLCASSLGQVNQPQHFGDGTRLSIL.

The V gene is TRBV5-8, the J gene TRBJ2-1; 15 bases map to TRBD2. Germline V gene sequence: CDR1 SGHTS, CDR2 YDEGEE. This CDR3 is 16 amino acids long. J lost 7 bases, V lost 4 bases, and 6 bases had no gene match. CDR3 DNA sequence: TGTGCCAGCAGCCCAGGACTAGCGGGGGGGCTAAATGAGCAGTTCTTC. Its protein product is CASSPGLAGGLNEQFF. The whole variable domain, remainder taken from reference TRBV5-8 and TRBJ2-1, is EAGVTQSPTHLIKTRGQQATLRCSPISGHTSVYWYQQALGLGLQFLLWYDEGEERNRGNFPPRFSGRQFPNYSSELNVNALELEDSALYLCASSPGLAGGLNEQFFGPGTRLTVL.

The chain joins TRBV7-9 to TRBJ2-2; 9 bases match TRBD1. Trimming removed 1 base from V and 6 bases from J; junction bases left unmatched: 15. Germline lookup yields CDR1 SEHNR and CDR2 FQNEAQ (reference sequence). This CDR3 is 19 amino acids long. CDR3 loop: CASSLVQAGTGKWSGELFF. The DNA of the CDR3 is TGTGCCAGCAGCTTAGTTCAAGCCGGGACAGGGAAGTGGTCCGGGGAGCTGTTTTTT.

CDR3 in DNA: TGTGCCAGCAGCTTAACAATGGTCGGGGTTAACACTGAAGCTTTCTTT. Its translation: CASSLTMVGVNTEAFF. The rearrangement links TRBV11-2 to TRBJ1-1, with D unclear. The CDR3 loop spans 16 amino acids. Trimming took 2 bases from V and 2 from J, leaving 15 bases between them. CDR1 SGHAT and CDR2 FQNNGV come from the germline V gene.

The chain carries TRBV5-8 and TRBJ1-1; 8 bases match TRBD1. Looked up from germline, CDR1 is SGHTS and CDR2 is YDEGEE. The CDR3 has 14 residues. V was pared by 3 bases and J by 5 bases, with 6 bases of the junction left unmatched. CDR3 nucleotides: TGTGCCAGCAGCTGGACAGGGAGAGAAACTGAAGCTTTCTTT. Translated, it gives CASSWTGRETEAFF.